There are many counts of the clone carrying this TCR beta chain. What it recognizes is unknown. Constant-segment primers served in 5'RACE that generated TCR alpha and TCR beta cDNA libraries bearing sample barcodes and UMIs. TCRdb reprocessed the 5' RACE reads with MiXCR, giving one entry per CDR3 protein. The repertoire holds approximately 480,000 distinct CDR3 sequences, 18% seen once, with roughly an eighth in the top ten. This CDR3 is built from 17 residues. Germline-derived CDR1 and CDR2 are SGHRS and YFSETQ. Trimming removed 0 bases from V and 0 bases from J, with 14 bases in between. This sample stems from a study of T-cell memory formation after mild COVID-19. Points from the study as a whole: The pre-infection memory compartment contained some responding clones, suggesting cross-reactive memory joined.

The source material was PBMCs or a T cell subset sorted from them (not recorded which). This TCR derives from an adult woman who had mild COVID-19 (a few samples of this study predate the infection). Cell type and time point are not known. The chain carries TRBV5-1 and TRBJ2-3; possibly TRBD1 for D (6 bases). The CDR3 DNA is TGCGCCAGCAGCTTGGGCTCTCTACAGGGTAGCACAGATACGCAGTATTTT. Amino acids: CASSLGSLQGSTDTQYF. The full variable domain, with the rest looked up from reference TRBV5-1 and TRBJ2-3, is KAGVTQTPRYLIKTRGQQVTLSCSPISGHRSVSWYQQTPGQGLQFLFEYFSETQRNKGNFPGRFSGRQFSNSRSEMNVSTLELGDSALYLCASSLGSLQGSTDTQYFGPGTRLTVL.